This TCR beta chain originates from a study of T-cell reconstitution after alpha-beta-depleted transplantation in children. The CDR3 runs to 12 residues. Germline-derived CDR1 and CDR2 are SGDLS and YYNGEE. Molecular barcoding with unique molecular identifiers was used for the TCRbeta library. TCRdb re-called the PCR reads through MiXCR, storing one row per CDR3 protein. The repertoire includes about 400,000 distinct CDR3 sequences, about 14% of them detected once, and around 4% sits in the top ten. The sample holds many counts of this clonotype. Compared with germline, one end of the junction differs, possibly owing to a read error.

The chain combines TRBV9 with TRBJ2-1; TRBD1 aligns across 10 bases. The receptor was derived from a human donor who donated a stem cell graft to a child with Fanconi anemia. This material consisted of PBMCs, taken from the stem cell graft. The CDR3 DNA reads TGTGCCAGCAGGGGGGATGGGACAGGGGTCATCTTC. Encoded protein: CASRGDGTGVIF.